Sequencing of this T cell receptor (beta chain) was carried out in a study of cytomegalovirus exposure and HLA in healthy donors. Comments on this clone: Its antigen is undetermined.

A multiplex PCR was run with 60 Vbeta primers and 13 Jbeta primers. The data were produced by immunoSEQ multiplex PCR, yet TCRdb's version contains in-frame clones alone and is incomplete. The sample lists about 200,000 clones, approximately 85% occurring once. Study-wide findings and caveats: Through in vitro validation, three CMV-associated chains were shown to be specific for CMV antigens.

Germline CDR1 and CDR2: SGHDT and YYEEEE. V was clipped by 2 bases and J by 5 bases; unmatched bases: 6. The CDR3 contains 15 residues. This TCR was sampled from a woman aged 45-65 years in good health and CMV-seropositive. Source material: PBMCs. J is TRBJ2-5 and V is TRBV5-6, with TRBD2 matching 10 bases. CDR3 sequence: CASSFSGGAGETQYF. CDR3 in DNA: TGTGCCAGCAGCTTCAGCGGGGGGGCGGGTGAGACCCAGTACTTC.